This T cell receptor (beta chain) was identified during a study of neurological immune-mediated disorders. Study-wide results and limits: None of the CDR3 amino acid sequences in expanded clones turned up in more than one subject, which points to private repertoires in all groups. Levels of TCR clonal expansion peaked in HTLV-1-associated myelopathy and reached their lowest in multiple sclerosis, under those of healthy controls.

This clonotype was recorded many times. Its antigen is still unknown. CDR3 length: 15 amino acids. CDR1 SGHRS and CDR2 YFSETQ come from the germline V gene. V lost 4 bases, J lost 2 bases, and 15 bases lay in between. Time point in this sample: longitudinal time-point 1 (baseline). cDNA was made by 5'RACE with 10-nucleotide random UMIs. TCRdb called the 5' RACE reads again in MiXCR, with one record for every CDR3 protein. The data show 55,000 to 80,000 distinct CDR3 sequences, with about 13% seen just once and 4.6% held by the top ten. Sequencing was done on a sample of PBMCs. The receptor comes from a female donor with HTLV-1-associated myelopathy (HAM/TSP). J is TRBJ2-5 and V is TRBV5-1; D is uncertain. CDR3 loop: CASSRQVVQQETQYF. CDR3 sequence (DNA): TGCGCCAGCAGCCGGCAGGTCGTACAGCAAGAGACCCAGTACTTC.